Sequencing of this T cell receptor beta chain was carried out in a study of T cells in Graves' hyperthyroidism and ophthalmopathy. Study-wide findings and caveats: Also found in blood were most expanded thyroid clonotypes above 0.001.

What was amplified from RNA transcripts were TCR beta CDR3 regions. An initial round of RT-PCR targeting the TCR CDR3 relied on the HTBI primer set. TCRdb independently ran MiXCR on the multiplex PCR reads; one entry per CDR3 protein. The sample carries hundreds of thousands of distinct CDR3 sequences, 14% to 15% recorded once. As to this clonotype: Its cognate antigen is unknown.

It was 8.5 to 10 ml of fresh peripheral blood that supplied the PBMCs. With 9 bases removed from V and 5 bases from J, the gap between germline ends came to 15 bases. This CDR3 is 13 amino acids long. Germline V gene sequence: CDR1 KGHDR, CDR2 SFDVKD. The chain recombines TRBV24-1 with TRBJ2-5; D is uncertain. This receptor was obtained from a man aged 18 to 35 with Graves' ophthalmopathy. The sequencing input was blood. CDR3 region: CATGESPLETQYF. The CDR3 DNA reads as TGTGCCACCGGAGAGTCCCCTCTGGAGACCCAGTACTTC.